In its sample, the clone carrying this T cell receptor beta chain was seen a few times. Its antigen is unknown. The entry originates in a study of blood T cells in healthy people across ages. Using a J-beta primer mix together with a sample-barcoded 5' primer, a second PCR was run for about 6 to 12 cycles. TCRdb reanalysed the 5' RACE reads using MiXCR and keeps one entry per CDR3 protein. The profile covers hundreds of thousands of distinct CDR3 sequences, with 58% appearing a single time and approximately 40% taken by the ten largest. The length of the CDR3 is 15 residues. Germline loops: CDR1 KGHSH, CDR2 LQKENI. V was trimmed by 4 bases and J by 0 bases, leaving 13 bases between them. Study-wide results and caveats: The long-lived group displayed more naive CD4+ cells, plus higher diversity, than the aged donors did.

This sequence was found in a man in his 60s in good health. The chain is built from TRBV18 and TRBJ2-7; D is undetermined. Sequenced: blood. The CDR3 here is CASSQTVTSSYEQYF. The CDR3 DNA is TGTGCCAGCTCACAGACCGTGACGAGCTCCTACGAGCAGTACTTC.